Sequencing of this T cell receptor beta chain was carried out in a study of human T cells and chemical hapten exposure. This clonotype was seen a few times. Time point here: patch test 3, about 24 weeks after DPC sensitization. As for treatment: therapeutic diphenylcyclopropenone sensitization with weekly scalp DPC. In TCRdb, the RACE reads were re-called with MiXCR into one record per CDR3 protein. The sample shows some 96,000 distinct CDR3 sequences, less than 35% of them seen only once. This CDR3 contains 12 residues. With 6 bases removed from V and 7 bases from J, the gap between germline ends came to 15 bases. The germline V gene has CDR1 SQVTM and CDR2 ANQGSEA.

Sequenced here: whole blood, sampled in connection with sensitization to the hapten diphenylcyclopropenone (DPC). This receptor was identified in a man in his forties with alopecia areata. Some clones in this sample may be carry-over from other donors' samples. The rearrangement uses TRBV29-1 and TRBJ1-1, with D perhaps matching TRBD1 (5 bases). The CDR3 spells CSVVGREVEAFF. The CDR3 region has the DNA TGCAGCGTCGTCGGCAGGGAGGTTGAAGCTTTCTTT.